A single sample is the source of the 7 T cell receptor beta chains below, sequenced in a study of blood T cell repertoires in COVID-19. Only in-frame clones appear in the TCRdb table, and some are missing; sequencing was by immunoSEQ multiplex PCR. Found here are approximately 40,000 clones, roughly four fifths of them singletons; the top ten hold nearly 45%. Sequenced sample: peripheral blood. These receptor sequences come from a human donor in a cohort sampled during active COVID-19.

The genes are TRBV30 and TRBJ2-1; D possibly corresponds to TRBD2 (5 bases). The CDR3 is 12 residues long. Germline-derived CDR1 and CDR2 are GTSNPN and SVGIG (reference sequence). Trimming shortened V by 5 bases and J by 6 bases, and 11 bases separated the two germline ends. The CDR3 DNA follows: TGTGCCTGGGGGCGGGCAGTCAATGAGCAGTTCTTC. This sequence encodes CAWGRAVNEQFF.

The V call is TRBV6-6, the J call TRBJ1-2; 9 nucleotides agree with TRBD1. In germline, CDR1 is MNHNY, CDR2 SVGAGI (reference sequence). The CDR3 consists of 16 residues. The V gene end was trimmed by 7 bases and the J gene end by 1 base; junction bases not matched to a gene: 10. The CDR3 coding sequence is TGTGCCAGCACCCCGGGGACAGGGCCCTTTAACTATGGCTACACCTTC. Amino acids: CASTPGTGPFNYGYTF.

V is TRBV6-1 and J is TRBJ1-5; D is perhaps TRBD1 (5 bases). Germline-derived CDR1 and CDR2 are MNHNS and SASEGT. The CDR3 covers 15 residues. V shed 0 bases and J shed 1 base, with 7 bases lying between them. CDR3 sequence reads: CASSEAGGSNQPQHF. The CDR3 DNA follows: TGTGCCAGCAGTGAAGCGGGGGGGAGCAATCAGCCCCAGCATTTT.

The sample holds one count of this clone. The chain links TRBV3-1 (or the pseudogene TRBV3-2) to TRBJ2-5, with D possibly being TRBD2 (6 bases). This CDR3 spans 15 amino acids. In germline, CDR1 is LGHDT, CDR2 YNNKEL (reference sequence). V lost 0 bases to trimming and J lost 3 bases, with 11 bases between them. The CDR3 sequence is CASSQEYWREETQYF. The CDR3 bases are TGTGCCAGCAGCCAAGAGTATTGGAGGGAAGAGACCCAGTACTTC.

V usage is TRBV5-1 and J usage is TRBJ2-1; TRBD1 matches 9 bases. The CDR3 has 15 amino acids. After removal of 6 bases from V and 6 bases from J, the junction contained 10 bases not matched to a gene. CDR1 SGHRS and CDR2 YFSETQ come from the germline V gene. CDR3 sequence (DNA): TGCGCCAGCAACCCAGGACAGGGGTTGGGCAATGAGCAGTTCTTC. Amino acids: CASNPGQGLGNEQFF.

J is TRBJ1-1 and V is TRBV9, with D possibly TRBD1 on 5 matching bases. Germline CDR1 SGDLS, CDR2 YYNGEE. V dropped 0 bases and J dropped 3 bases, with 6 bases sitting between them. CDR3 length: 13 residues. CDR3 sequence: CASSVGQYTEAFF. The DNA of the CDR3 is TGTGCCAGCAGCGTAGGACAGTACACTGAAGCTTTCTTT.

The chain uses TRBV18 and TRBJ2-7, with D possibly TRBD1 on 7 matching bases. CDR1 KGHSH and CDR2 LQKENI come from the germline V gene. The CDR3 has 16 amino acids. Trimming removed 0 bases from V and 4 bases from J, with 16 bases in between. CDR3: CASSPPSGGSYYEQYF. The DNA of the CDR3 is TGTGCCAGCTCACCACCCTCAGGGGGGAGCTATTACGAGCAGTACTTC.